The present T cell receptor (beta chain) was sequenced within a study of blood T cell repertoires in COVID-19 (dated by TCRdb to 2019 to 2021). Notes on the research overall: The collaborator samples originated in the United States, Italy and Spain and spanned the acute and convalescent phases of COVID-19. The dataset comprised deeply sampled blood TCRbeta repertoires from subjects exposed to, actively infected with, or recovered from COVID-19. The material from the prospective study consisted of cDNA or gDNA derived from T cells, B-cell-depleted T cells, or PBMCs. Samples came from the ongoing ImmuneRACE study (first 160 participants) plus 1,254 subjects from 6 global collaborators. Where available, HLA class I and class II types were obtained from metadata supplied by the sample provider rather than from assay-based typing. Nearly every sample came with metadata listing a de-identified subject ID, COVID-19 status, age in years and sex. The repertoires were released in a freely available public database intended as a resource for research on the immune response to SARS-CoV-2. Overall results and qualifications from the work: The amount of clinical and demographic metadata varied by source and participant and was provided uncurated.

In regard to this clone: The specificity of this receptor is unknown. Base qualities are not recorded, but no much larger clone differs from it by a single base.

The immunoSEQ Assay, a bias-controlled multiplex PCR, was used to amplify TCRbeta CDR3 regions from genomic DNA. As for the original processing: Nucleated cell counts per sample were estimated from amplification of reference gene primers within the assay. To quantify the absolute abundance of each unique TCRbeta CDR3 rearrangement, sequence reads were collapsed and filtered. For each sample, productive Simpson clonality was calculated as the square root of Simpson's diversity index over productive rearrangements. TCRdb re-hosts the immuneACCESS table, in-frame sequences only. Its copies lack some clones; in the studies checked, an unresolved V gene accounts for under half of them, and the cause for the rest is not known. The V and J calls and the clone size are those of that table, but D and trimming were determined from the DNA. Within this sample are some 110,000 clones, with roughly 81% of them counted one time only. The top ten clonotypes cover less than 1.5% of the sample.

Each collaborating institution followed its own protocols to collect whole blood in K2EDTA tubes. Collaborator samples were shipped for TCRbeta analysis as frozen whole blood, isolated PBMCs, or DNA extracted from either sample type. This sequence originates from a man in his forties or fifties with acute or convalescent COVID-19. Sequenced sample: peripheral blood.

The DNA sequence reads TGTGCCAGCTCAACGGGACTACAATACGAGCAGTACTTC. Translated, it reads CASSTGLQYEQYF. The rearranged segments are TRBV18 and TRBJ2-7; 7 junctional bases match TRBD2. From the cysteine through the phenylalanine, the CDR3 covers 13 amino acids. Kept here is only the CDR3 DNA, which spans 39 bases and is read in frame from base 1. Taken from the germline V gene, the CDR1 and CDR2 loops are KGHSH and LQKENI. Here V drops 5 bases and J drops 4 bases, and the junction holds 5 bases not matched to any gene.